This TCR beta chain derives from a study of T cell repertoires in cytomegalovirus infection. The wider study: A matching HLA type, together with CMV infection, was signaled by public TCR beta signatures.

Study-level points and caveats: Carriers of CMV and the relevant HLA type were discriminated by public TCR beta frequency.

Details on this clonotype: Its antigen is not identified.

One entry per CDR3 protein results from TCRdb running MiXCR on the reads. In the table there are hundreds of thousands of distinct CDR3 sequences, less than 25% of which are singletons. Looked up from germline, CDR1 is KGHDR and CDR2 is SFDVKD. Trimming cost V 5 bases and J 1 base, with 10 bases left between them. The CDR3 consists of 15 residues. Sequenced: CD8+ T cells from PBMCs. The chain recombines TRBV24-1 with TRBJ2-2, with D perhaps TRBD1 (6 bases). This TCR derives from a human donor in good health (CMV status not recorded). Some clones in this sample may be carry-over from other donors' samples. CDR3 sequence: CATSAQDRNTGELFF. The CDR3 nucleotides are TGTGCCACCAGTGCCCAGGACAGGAACACCGGGGAGCTGTTTTTT.